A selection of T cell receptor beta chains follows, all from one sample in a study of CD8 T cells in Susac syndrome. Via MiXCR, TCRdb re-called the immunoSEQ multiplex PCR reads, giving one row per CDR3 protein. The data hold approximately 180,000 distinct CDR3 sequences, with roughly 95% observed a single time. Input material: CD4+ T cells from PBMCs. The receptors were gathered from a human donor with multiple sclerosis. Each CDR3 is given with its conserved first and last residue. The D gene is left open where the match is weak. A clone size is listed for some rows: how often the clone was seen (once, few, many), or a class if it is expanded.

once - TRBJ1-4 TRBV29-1 CSVLGEKLFF TGCAGCGTTCTGGGCGAAAAACTGTTTTTT
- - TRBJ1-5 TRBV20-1 CSAGDWNSNQPQHF TGCAGTGCAGGCGATTGGAATAGCAATCAGCCCCAGCATTTT
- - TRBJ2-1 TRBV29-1 CSALTPVYNEQFF TGCAGCGCCCTGACACCCGTATACAATGAGCAGTTCTTC
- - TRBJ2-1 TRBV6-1 CASSGSQHEQFF TGTGCCAGCAGTGGAAGTCAGCATGAGCAGTTCTTC
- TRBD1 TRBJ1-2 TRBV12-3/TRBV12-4 CASSFSTGNYGYTF TGTGCCAGCAGTTTCTCGACAGGGAACTATGGCTACACCTTC
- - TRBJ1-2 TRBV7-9 CASSLEEQGRYGYTF TGTGCCAGCAGCTTAGAGGAGCAGGGTCGGTATGGCTACACCTTC
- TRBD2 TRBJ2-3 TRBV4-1 CASSQVAGGWADTQYF TGCGCCAGCAGCCAAGTCGCGGGGGGGTGGGCAGATACGCAGTATTTT
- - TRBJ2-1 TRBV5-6 CASSPTNTNEQFF TGTGCCAGCAGCCCGACTAACACCAATGAGCAGTTCTTC
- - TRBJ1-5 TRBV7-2 CASSLPGRNQPQHF TGTGCCAGCAGCCTACCGGGACGCAATCAGCCCCAGCATTTT
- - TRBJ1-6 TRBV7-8 CASSLAGGGSPLHF TGTGCCAGCAGCTTAGCAGGGGGAGGATCACCCCTCCACTTT
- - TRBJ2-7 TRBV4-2 CASSPVGEGASYEQYF TGTGCCAGCAGCCCAGTGGGGGAGGGGGCCTCCTACGAGCAGTACTTC
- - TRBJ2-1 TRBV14 CASSQVFSGTNNEQFF TGTGCCAGCAGCCAAGTCTTTAGCGGAACCAACAATGAGCAGTTCTTC